This T cell receptor beta chain was sequenced during a study of immune evolution from preneoplasia to lung adenocarcinoma (dated by TCRdb to the early 2020s). Turning to the overall study: HLA loss of heterozygosity was found in approximately 7% of AIS, more than 13% of MIA and 25% to 40% of ADC lesions, and in no AAH lesions. The study used immune gene expression, TCR sequencing and multiplex immunofluorescence to profile the immune contexture of lung adenocarcinoma precursors and invasive adenocarcinoma. TCR sequencing data came from 51 patients. Sample size was based on specimen availability rather than a prior power calculation. Resected precursor lesions (AAH, AIS, MIA) and invasive adenocarcinomas were each compared against paired morphologically normal lung tissue. POLYSOLVER was used to infer Class I HLA alleles from exome data, and LOHHLA was used to detect allele-specific HLA loss. The immune data were integrated with whole exome sequencing and methylation data from the same cohort of nodules. The study reported that about a hundred samples were used for TCR sequencing. The overall cohort comprised 45 to 65 patients with pulmonary nodules who underwent surgical resection. What the study reported, not specific to this receptor: All patients were from Japan and China, so applicability to Western populations was uncertain. Findings were based on association rather than direct causation; larger cohorts with long-term follow-up and longitudinal biopsies were deemed needed. The highest top T cell clone frequencies were observed in normal lung, and a progressive decrease in top T cell clone frequencies appeared to occur from AAH through AIS, MIA and invasive adenocarcinoma. The highest T cell clonality was observed in KRAS-mutant nodules compared with EGFR-mutant or double wild-type lesions. Clonality was highest in normal lung, while later-stage lesions appeared to show lower clonality but higher T cell density and diversity.

Trimming accounts for 4 bases at V and 7 bases at J, while the number of junction bases matched to no gene is 10. The CDR3 spans 16 residues, from the cysteine through the phenylalanine. Here the CDR3 DNA is all that survives: 48 bases in frame from base 1. Based on the germline V gene, the CDR1 and CDR2 sequences are MGHRA and YSYEKL. Using the immunoSEQ hsTCRbeta Kit, TCR beta CDR3 regions were sequenced from DNA. The authors' analysis ran thus. The ImmunoSEQ Analyzer was used to analyse the TCR sequencing data. T cell clonality was defined as 1 minus Pielou's evenness computed on productive rearrangements. The inverse Simpson index, applied to productive templates, was used to measure T cell diversity. T cell density was defined as TCR beta template counts normalized to usable DNA, with usable DNA estimated by amplification and sequencing of housekeeping genes. Two-sided Kruskal-Wallis tests were used to compare TCR metrics across histologic stages. Entries here come from immuneACCESS through TCRdb and include only in-frame sequences with V and J called. Some clones fail to appear in such tables; in the studies checked, an unresolved V gene covers under half of the shortfall, and the cause of the remainder is unknown. That table furnishes V, J and clone size, whereas the DNA furnished D and trimming. A total of about 8,300 clones appear in this sample, roughly 88% of them only once. The top ten hold 5.8% of the sample.

Resection was performed on patients in Japan or China between the mid-2010s and the late 2010s. Two lung cancer pathologists independently reviewed H&E slides to confirm the histologic diagnosis of every case. Premalignant or tumor cells were enriched for nucleic acid extraction by macro-dissection performed after pathologic assessment. The AllPrep DNA/RNA FFPE Kit was used to isolate DNA from FFPE tissue. As regards this clone: Its cognate antigen has yet to be identified. No much larger clone exists at a distance of one base, and base qualities are not known.

The sequence links TRBV4-1 to TRBJ2-1; 10 bases in between match TRBD1. The material sequenced was FFPE minimally invasive lung adenocarcinoma tissue. The cell subset or site label, read with the paper, signifies: micro-invasive lung adenocarcinoma (MIA). The sequence derives from a person aged 65-85 years with lung adenocarcinoma. The DNA sequence is TGCGCCAGCAGCCCGGTCGACAGGGGGCTGTGGAATGAGCAGTTCTTC. Its translation is CASSPVDRGLWNEQFF.